Below, 18 T cell receptor beta chains from the same sample are listed, as sequenced in a study of blood T cell repertoires in COVID-19. TCRdb's table, derived via immunoSEQ multiplex PCR, lists solely in-frame clones and lacks some. This sample has about 67,000 clones, with 85% to 90% found just once. Sequencing input: peripheral blood. The source of these receptors is a man aged 45 to 65 with active COVID-19.

The chain has TRBV7-2 and TRBJ1-2; D not resolved. The CDR3 contains 14 residues. CDR1 is SGHTA, CDR2 FQGNSA, per germline. Trimming removed 2 bases at V and 3 bases at J, with 10 bases between. Here the CDR3 DNA reads TGTGCCAGCAGCTTACGGGGATCTTACTATGGCTACACCTTC. Translation gives CASSLRGSYYGYTF.

The chain couples TRBV9 to TRBJ1-2; no firm D call. The CDR3 is made up of 14 amino acids. V dropped 0 bases and J dropped 5 bases, with 11 bases sitting between them. Germline values: CDR1 SGDLS, CDR2 YYNGEE. CDR3 residues: CASSVEEGRYGYTF. The CDR3 nucleotides read TGTGCCAGCAGCGTAGAGGAGGGTCGTTATGGCTACACCTTC.

V gene TRBV11-3 combines with J gene TRBJ2-6; 7 nucleotides agree with TRBD1. The germline V gene has CDR1 SGHNT and CDR2 YENEEA. V lost 5 bases, J lost 2 bases, and 6 bases stayed unmatched. The CDR3 covers 16 residues. The DNA of the CDR3 is TGTGCCAGCAGCACCATAACAGGGGCTGGGGCCAACGTCCTGACTTTC. Amino acids: CASSTITGAGANVLTF.

This chain links TRBV5-6 with TRBJ1-2, with no clear D. This CDR3 is 13 amino acids long. From germline, CDR1 is SGHDT and CDR2 YYEEEE. V lost 1 base to trimming and J lost 8 bases, with 12 bases between them. The CDR3 bases are TGTGCCAGCAGCTTGTACAGACCTGACGGCTACACCTTC. This codes for CASSLYRPDGYTF.

The V and J genes are TRBV5-1 and TRBJ2-1; D not resolved. From germline, CDR1 is SGHRS and CDR2 YFSETQ. The CDR3 is made up of 13 amino acids. V was pared by 4 bases and J by 8 bases, with 13 bases between. CDR3 DNA sequence: TGCGCCAGCAGCCTCATACTGGGCGATGAGCAGTTCTTC. It is translated as CASSLILGDEQFF. The complete variable domain, with remaining parts taken from reference TRBV5-1 and TRBJ2-1, reads KAGVTQTPRYLIKTRGQQVTLSCSPISGHRSVSWYQQTPGQGLQFLFEYFSETQRNKGNFPGRFSGRQFSNSRSEMNVSTLELGDSALYLCASSLILGDEQFFGPGTRLTVL.

The J gene is TRBJ2-7, the V gene TRBV6-5; unclear D gene. V was cut by 3 bases and J by 5 bases, with 11 bases left in between. This CDR3 comprises 13 residues. Germline loops: CDR1 MNHEY, CDR2 SVGAGI. CDR3 in DNA: TGTGCCAGCAGTTATGGAGATTTCGACGAGCAGTACTTC. It is translated as CASSYGDFDEQYF.

The rearrangement links TRBV5-4 to TRBJ1-2; 8 bases are a match to TRBD1. Looked up from germline, CDR1 is SGHNT and CDR2 is YYREEE (reference sequence). With V trimmed by 3 bases and J by 2 bases, 6 bases remained unmatched. The CDR3 has 15 residues. The CDR3 nucleotides are TGTGCCAGCAGCTGGGGGACAGGCGGCAACTATGGCTACACCTTC. Protein product: CASSWGTGGNYGYTF.

V and J are TRBV7-9 and TRBJ2-2, with D unresolved. V was trimmed by 7 bases and J by 4 bases, leaving 19 bases between them. The CDR3 spans 16 residues. Germline-derived CDR1 and CDR2 are SEHNR and FQNEAQ (reference sequence). CDR3 sequence: CASKPKLRLSTGELFF. The CDR3 DNA sequence: TGTGCCAGCAAACCTAAGCTTCGCCTCTCCACCGGGGAGCTGTTTTTT.

The chain joins TRBV18 to TRBJ1-1, with D perhaps TRBD1 (5 bases). This CDR3 comprises 16 residues. Trimming took off 1 base at V and 5 bases at J, with 17 bases between the two ends. The germline gives CDR1 KGHSH, CDR2 LQKENI. The CDR3 region has the DNA TGTGCCAGCTCACCACAGGGGAATGCACCGTCAACTGAAGCTTTCTTT. It translates to CASSPQGNAPSTEAFF.

The CDR3 is CASSYARGLRSGFNSPLHF. Written as DNA, the CDR3 is TGTGCCAGCAGTTACGCCCGGGGACTTAGGAGTGGATTTAATTCACCCCTCCACTTT. The chain joins TRBV6-2 or TRBV6-3 to TRBJ1-6; tentatively, D is TRBD1 (5 bases). V was cut by 2 bases and J by 6 bases, with 23 bases left in between. The CDR3 loop spans 19 amino acids. Germline V gene lookup returns CDR1 MNHEY and CDR2 SVGEGT.

J is TRBJ1-4 and V is TRBV11-3; D is possibly TRBD1 (6 bases). Deletions cut 5 bases from V and 5 bases from J, with 9 bases between. This CDR3 has 13 residues. From germline, CDR1 is SGHNT and CDR2 YENEEA. This CDR3 is CASSPGQNEKLFF. DNA for the CDR3: TGTGCCAGCAGCCCCGGACAGAATGAAAAACTGTTTTTT.

The chain joins TRBV5-1 to TRBJ1-1; 9 nucleotides agree with TRBD1. The CDR3 consists of 16 residues. Losses at the gene ends were 0 bases for V and 1 base for J; bases not matched to a gene: 4. Germline-derived CDR1 and CDR2 are SGHRS and YFSETQ. The CDR3 nucleotides are TGCGCCAGCAGCTTGGAACAGGGGGCCACGAACACTGAAGCTTTCTTT. This gives the protein CASSLEQGATNTEAFF.

J is TRBJ2-5 and V is TRBV21-1; the DNA was not used to check the table's D call, TRBD1. TRBV21-1 constitutes a pseudogene. The CDR3 runs to 15 residues. CDR3: CASDSAGGLQETQYF. CDR3 DNA sequence: TGTGCCAGCGACAGTGCAGGGGGTCTTCAAGAGACCCAGTACTTC.

V usage is TRBV6-2 or TRBV6-3 and J usage is TRBJ2-7; 7 nucleotides match TRBD1. Germline lookup yields CDR1 MNHEY and CDR2 SVGEGT. The V and J ends lost 0 bases and 4 bases, in that order; junction bases with no gene match: 3. CDR3 size: 14 residues. CDR3 protein: CASSYSKQGYEQYF. CDR3 coding DNA: TGTGCCAGCAGTTACTCGAAACAGGGGTACGAGCAGTACTTC.

This chain links TRBV21-1 with TRBJ1-4; TRBD1 reflects the table's D call only, with no check against the DNA. TRBV21-1 is termed a pseudogene. This CDR3 contains 15 residues. CDR3 sequence reads: CASSKRGRGNEKLFF. In nucleotides, the CDR3 is TGTGCCAGCAGCAAAAGGGGCAGGGGTAATGAAAAACTGTTTTTT.

The gene calls are TRBV19 and TRBJ1-1; D ambiguous. Germline V gene data show CDR1 as LNHDA and CDR2 as SQIVND (reference sequence). V was pared by 3 bases and J by 4 bases, with 12 bases between. The CDR3 has 14 amino acids. Written as DNA, the CDR3 is TGTGCCAGTAGTATCTTGCGGGATTCCACTGAAGCTTTCTTT. Its translation is CASSILRDSTEAFF.

In its sample, this clone was seen a few times. In nucleotides, the CDR3 is TGTGCCAGCAGCCCGGACAGGGGGACCTACAATGAGCAGTTCTTC. Its translation is CASSPDRGTYNEQFF. The chain has TRBV11-2 and TRBJ2-1; 10 bases are shared with TRBD1. CDR3 length equals 15 residues. CDR1 is SGHAT, CDR2 FQNNGV, per germline. Trimming took 5 bases from V and 2 from J; bases not matched to a gene: 3.

This clone was recorded a few times. The gene calls are TRBV3-1 (or the pseudogene TRBV3-2) and TRBJ2-2; no clear D. The germline gives CDR1 LGHDT, CDR2 YNNKEL (reference sequence). V was clipped by 4 bases and J by 10 bases, with 10 bases between them. This CDR3 region has 12 residues. The CDR3: CASSPTTLELFF. The DNA for the CDR3 is TGTGCCAGCAGCCCCACTACCTTGGAGCTGTTTTTT.